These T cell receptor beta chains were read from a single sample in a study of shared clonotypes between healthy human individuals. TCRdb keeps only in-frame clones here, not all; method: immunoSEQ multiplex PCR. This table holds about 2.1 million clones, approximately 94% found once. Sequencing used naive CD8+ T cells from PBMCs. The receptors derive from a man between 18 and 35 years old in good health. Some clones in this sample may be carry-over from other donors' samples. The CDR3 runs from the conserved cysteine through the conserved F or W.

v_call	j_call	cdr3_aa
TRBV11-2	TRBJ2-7	CASSSQSSYEQYF
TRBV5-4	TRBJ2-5	CASSSPLGRLTETQYF
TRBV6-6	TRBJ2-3	CASSEWQGADTQYF
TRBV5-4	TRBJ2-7	CASSLVESYEQYF
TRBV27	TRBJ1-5	CASSLRQGDQPQHF
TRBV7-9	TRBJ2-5	CASSLARGLGETQYF
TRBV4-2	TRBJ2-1	CASSQDKREQFF
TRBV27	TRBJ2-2	CASSLGTEYTGELFF
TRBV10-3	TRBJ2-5	CAISDVGGSEETQYF
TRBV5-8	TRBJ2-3	CASSWDASGASEDTQYF
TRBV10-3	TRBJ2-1	CAISVSMDEQFF
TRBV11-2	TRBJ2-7	CASSLMAEQYF
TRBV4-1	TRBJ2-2	CASSQSRGGPFANTGELFF
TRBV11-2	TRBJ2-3	CASSAGQFSTDTQYF
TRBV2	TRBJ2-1	CASSETFGRYNEQFF
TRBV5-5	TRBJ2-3	CASSLVLAGDDTQYF
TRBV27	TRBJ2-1	CASSRGGVGSYNEQFF
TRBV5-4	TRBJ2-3	CASRSETSGRTDTQYF
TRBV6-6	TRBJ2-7	CASTKGLDYEQYF
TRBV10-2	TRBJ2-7	CASSDPGQKLEQYF
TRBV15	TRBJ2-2	CATSRDTGELFF
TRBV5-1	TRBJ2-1	CASSLSPGGNEQFF
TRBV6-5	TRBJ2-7	CASSYPTGPGDYEQYF
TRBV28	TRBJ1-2	CASSPTTNYGYTF
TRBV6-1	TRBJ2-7	CASRGGGRGYEQYF
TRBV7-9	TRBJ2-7	CASSFGRGDEQYF
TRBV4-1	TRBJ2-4	CASSQGKAKNIQYF
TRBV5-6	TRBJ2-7	CASSQQGDYEQYF
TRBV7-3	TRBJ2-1	CASSSSSGNYNEQFF
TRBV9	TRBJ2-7	CASSVAAGGYEQYF
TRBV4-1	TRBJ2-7	CASSQGYRGTEGEQYF
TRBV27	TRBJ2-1	CASSIIGNEQFF
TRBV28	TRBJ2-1	CASRTSGLIGTDNEQFF
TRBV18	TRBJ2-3	CASSPGQAVDTQYF
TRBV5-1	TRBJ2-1	CASSLVLDREMDEQFF
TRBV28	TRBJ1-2	CASSSTGDYGYTF
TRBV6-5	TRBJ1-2	CASSYSGYGYTF
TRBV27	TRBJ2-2	CASSFMGGNTGELFF
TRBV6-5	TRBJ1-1	CASSLGQGVTEAFF
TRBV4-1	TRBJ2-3	CASSPDREDTQYF
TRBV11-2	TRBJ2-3	CASSLGTVLSTDTQYF